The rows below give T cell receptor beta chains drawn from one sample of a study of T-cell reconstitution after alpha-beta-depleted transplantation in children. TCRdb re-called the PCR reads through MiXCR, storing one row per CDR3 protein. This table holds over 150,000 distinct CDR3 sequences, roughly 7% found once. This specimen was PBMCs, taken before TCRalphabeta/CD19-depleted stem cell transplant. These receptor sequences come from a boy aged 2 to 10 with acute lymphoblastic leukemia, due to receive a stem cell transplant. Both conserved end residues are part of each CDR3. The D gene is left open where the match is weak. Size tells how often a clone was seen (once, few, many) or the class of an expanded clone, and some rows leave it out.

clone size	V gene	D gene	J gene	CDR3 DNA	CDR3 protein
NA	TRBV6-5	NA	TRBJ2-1	TGTGCCAGCAGTTACACTACCTCGAGCTCCTACAATGAGCAGTTCTTC	CASSYTTSSSYNEQFF
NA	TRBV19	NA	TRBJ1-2	TGTGCCAGTAGCCCTAGAGGGGAACTTAACTATGGCTACACCTTC	CASSPRGELNYGYTF
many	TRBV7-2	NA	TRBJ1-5	TGTGCCAGCAGCCCCACGGGAGCTAGCAATCAGCCCCAGCATTTT	CASSPTGASNQPQHF
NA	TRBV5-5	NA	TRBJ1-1	TGTGCCAGCAGCTTGAGGAACACGAGGAACACTGAAGCTTTCTTT	CASSLRNTRNTEAFF
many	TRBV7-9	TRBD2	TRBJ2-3	TGTGCCAGCAGCCGACTAGCGATTCAGTATTTT	CASSRLAIQYF
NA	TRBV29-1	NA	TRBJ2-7	TGCAGCGTTGAGCCAGGTCCAGACGAGCAGTACTTC	CSVEPGPDEQYF
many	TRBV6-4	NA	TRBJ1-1	TGTGCCAGCAGTGATACGGGGCGTTACACTGAAGCTTTCTTT	CASSDTGRYTEAFF
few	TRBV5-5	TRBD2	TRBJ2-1	TGTGTCAGCAGCTTGTTTGAGGGAGGGGAGCAGTTCTTC	CVSSLFEGGEQFF
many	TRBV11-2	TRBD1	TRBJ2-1	TGTGCCAGCAGCTTAGTTACAGGGGGCACCTCCTACAATGAGCAGTTCTTC	CASSLVTGGTSYNEQFF
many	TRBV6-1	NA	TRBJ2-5	TGTGCCAGCAGTAAAACAGGGCAAGAGACCCAGTACTTC	CASSKTGQETQYF
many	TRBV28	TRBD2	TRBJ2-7	TGTGCCAGCAGCAAAACAACTAGCGGGAGGGACGAGCAGTACTTC	CASSKTTSGRDEQYF
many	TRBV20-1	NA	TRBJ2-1	TGCAGTGCTAGTAACACTGAGCAGTTCTTC	CSASNTEQFF
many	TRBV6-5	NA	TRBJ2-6	TGTGCCAGCAGTTACATAGAATTTGGGGCCAACGTCCTGACTTTC	CASSYIEFGANVLTF
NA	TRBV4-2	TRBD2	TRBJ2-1	TGTGCCAGCAGCCAGACAACTAGCGGGGGAAGCAATGAGCAGTTCTTC	CASSQTTSGGSNEQFF
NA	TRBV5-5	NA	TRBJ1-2	TGTGCCAGCAGCTTGGAACCGGCAGGCTATGGCTACACCTTC	CASSLEPAGYGYTF
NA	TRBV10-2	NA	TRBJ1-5	TGCGCCAGCAGAGAGGCAGGGAACAATCAGCCCCAGCATTTT	CASREAGNNQPQHF
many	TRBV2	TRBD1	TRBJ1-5	TGTGCCAGCAGACAGGGGGGGAAACAGCCCCAGCATTTT	CASRQGGKQPQHF
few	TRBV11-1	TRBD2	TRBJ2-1	TGTGCCAGCAGCCCTACCATAGGGACTAGCGGGGGGGAGAACCTCGATGAGCAGTTCTTC	CASSPTIGTSGGENLDEQFF
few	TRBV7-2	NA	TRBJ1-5	TGTGCCAGCAGCCTCGGACGGGTTAGCAATCAGCCCCAGCATTTT	CASSLGRVSNQPQHF
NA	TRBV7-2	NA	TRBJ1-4	TGTGCCAGCAGCTTAGTGGGAGGGGTGAATGAAAAACTGTTTTTT	CASSLVGGVNEKLFF
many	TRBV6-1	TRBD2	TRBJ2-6	TGTGCCAGCAGAACACTAGCGGGAAGGAGCTCTGGGGCCAACGTCCTGACTTTC	CASRTLAGRSSGANVLTF
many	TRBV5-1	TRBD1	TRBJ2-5	TGCGCCAGCAGCCCGGACAGGTCTGGGGAGACCCAGTACTTC	CASSPDRSGETQYF
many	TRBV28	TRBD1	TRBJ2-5	TGTGCCAGCAGTCCAGACAGGGAAGGAGAGACCCAGTACTTC	CASSPDREGETQYF
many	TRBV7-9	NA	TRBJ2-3	TGTGCCAGCAGCTTAGGAGGGGGGGGCCCGAAGTATTTT	CASSLGGGGPKYF
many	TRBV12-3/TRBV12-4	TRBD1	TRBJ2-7	TGTGCCAGCAGTCCTCCGATAGATATATTAGCGACAGGGCTCTCCTACGAGCAGTACTTC	CASSPPIDILATGLSYEQYF
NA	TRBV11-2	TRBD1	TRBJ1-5	TGTGCCAGCAGCTTAGTTCCACGGACAGGGGGCTACAATCAGCCCCAGCATTTT	CASSLVPRTGGYNQPQHF
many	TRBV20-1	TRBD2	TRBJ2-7	TGCAGTGCTAGATTTAGCGGGAACGCCTACGAGCAGTACTTC	CSARFSGNAYEQYF
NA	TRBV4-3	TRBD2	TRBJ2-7	TGCGCCAGCAGCCGGACTACCGGGACTAGCGGGAGCTCCTACGAGCAGTACTTC	CASSRTTGTSGSSYEQYF
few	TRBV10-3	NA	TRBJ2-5	TGTGCCATCAGTGAGTCAGTAGGGGACCCCGAAGAGACCCAGTACTTC	CAISESVGDPEETQYF
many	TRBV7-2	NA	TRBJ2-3	TGTGCCAGCAGCTCCAGGCCCCGAAAGACAGATACGCAGTATTTT	CASSSRPRKTDTQYF
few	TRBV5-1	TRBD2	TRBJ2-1	TGCGCCAGCAGCTTACTAGCGGGGCACAATGAGCAGTTCTTC	CASSLLAGHNEQFF
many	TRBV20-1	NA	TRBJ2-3	TGCAGTGCTGACCAGGGGGGAGATACGCAGTATTTT	CSADQGGDTQYF